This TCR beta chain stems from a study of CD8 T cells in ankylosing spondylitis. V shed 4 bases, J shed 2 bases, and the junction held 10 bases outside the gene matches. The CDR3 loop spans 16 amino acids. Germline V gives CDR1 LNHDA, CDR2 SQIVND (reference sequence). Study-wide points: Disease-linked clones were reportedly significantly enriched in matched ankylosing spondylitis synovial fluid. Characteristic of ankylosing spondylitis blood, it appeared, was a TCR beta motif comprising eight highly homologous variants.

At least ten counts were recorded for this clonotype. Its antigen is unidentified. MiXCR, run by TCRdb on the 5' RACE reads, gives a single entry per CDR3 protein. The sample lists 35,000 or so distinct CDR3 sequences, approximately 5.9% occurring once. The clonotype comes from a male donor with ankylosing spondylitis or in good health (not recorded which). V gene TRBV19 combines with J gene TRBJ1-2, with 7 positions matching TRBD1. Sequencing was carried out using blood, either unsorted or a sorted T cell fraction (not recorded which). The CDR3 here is CASSRNSGTENYGYTF. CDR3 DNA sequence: TGTGCCAGTAGTAGAAACTCCGGGACAGAGAACTATGGCTACACCTTC.